The present entry profiles one TCR beta chain with its context. Its antigen is still unknown. TCRdb's copy holds only in-frame clones and misses some; the assay was immunoSEQ multiplex PCR. The profile shows about 4,900 clones, 88% of them singletons. This sample stems from a study of immune evolution from preneoplasia to lung adenocarcinoma. Study-level background: HLA loss of heterozygosity: about 7% AIS, roughly 15% MIA, more than 25% ADC, none AAH. Study results and limitations: From normal lung to invasive adenocarcinoma, top clone frequencies appeared to decrease.

After pathologic assessment, macro-dissection selected premalignant or tumor cells for extraction. From germline, CDR1 is MNHNY and CDR2 SVGAGI (reference sequence). J gave up 4 bases and V 7 bases, and 4 bases lay outside the gene matches. The CDR3 is made up of 14 amino acids. Source material: FFPE invasive lung adenocarcinoma tissue. The clonotype was recovered from a person aged 45-60 years with lung adenocarcinoma. The V call is TRBV6-6, the J call TRBJ1-5, with 10 bases lining up with TRBD1. Here the CDR3 DNA reads TGTGCCAGCAAAGACAGGGGGCGAAATCAGCCCCAGCATTTT. Translating gives CASKDRGRNQPQHF.